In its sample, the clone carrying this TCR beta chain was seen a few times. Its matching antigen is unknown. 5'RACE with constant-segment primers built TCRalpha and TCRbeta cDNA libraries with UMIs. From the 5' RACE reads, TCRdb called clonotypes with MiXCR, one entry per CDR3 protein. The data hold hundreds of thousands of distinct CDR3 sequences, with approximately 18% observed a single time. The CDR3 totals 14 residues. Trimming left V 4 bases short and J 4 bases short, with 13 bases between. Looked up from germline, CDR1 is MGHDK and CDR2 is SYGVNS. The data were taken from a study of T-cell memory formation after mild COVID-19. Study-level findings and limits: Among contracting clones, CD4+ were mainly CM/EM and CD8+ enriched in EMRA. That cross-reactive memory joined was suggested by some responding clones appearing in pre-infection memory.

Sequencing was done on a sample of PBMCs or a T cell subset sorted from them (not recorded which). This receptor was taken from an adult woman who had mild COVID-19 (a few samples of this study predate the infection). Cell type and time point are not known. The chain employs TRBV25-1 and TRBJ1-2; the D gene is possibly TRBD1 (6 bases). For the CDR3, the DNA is TGTGCCAGCAGTGCAACGGGGACAATCTATGGCTACACCTTC. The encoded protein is CASSATGTIYGYTF.